The next 2 T cell receptor beta chains were all read from a single sample in a study of glioma-infiltrating T cells. Using RNA template, CDR3s of TCR alpha and beta were amplified with iRepertoire arm-PCR. One entry per CDR3 protein, called by TCRdb with MiXCR from the multiplex PCR reads. The table records around 350,000 distinct CDR3 sequences, roughly two fifths of them present only once. The sample taken for sequencing was glioma tissue, nonneoplastic brain tissue, or PBMCs (not recorded which). The receptors originated from a human donor with low-grade glioma or glioblastoma, undergoing nonglioma brain surgery, or in good health (not recorded which).

As for this clonotype: As the CDR3 is not closed by the conserved phenylalanine or tryptophan, this likely results from a read error. The chain uses TRBV4-1 and TRBJ1-2, with 8 bases matching TRBD1. The CDR3 has 13 residues. Germline V gene data show CDR1 as MGHRA and CDR2 as YSYEKL. Trimming removed 4 bases from V and 6 bases from J; junction bases left unmatched: 4. CDR3 nucleotide sequence: TGCGCCAGCAGCCGGACAGGGCGTCATGGCTACACCTTA. It translates to CASSRTGRHGYTL.

About this clonotype itself: This may stem from a read error, because a much larger clone lies one nucleotide away. V usage is TRBV20-1 and J usage is TRBJ2-7; D is undetermined. The CDR3 runs to 11 residues. Looked up from germline, CDR1 is DFQATT and CDR2 is SNEGSKA (reference sequence). The germline V and J ends were trimmed by 6 bases and 3 bases, with 9 bases remaining between them. CDR3 amino acids: CSAPLSYEQYF. Here the CDR3 DNA reads TGCAGTGCCCCCCTGAGCTACGAGCAGTACTTC.